This TCR beta chain was captured by sequencing in a study of T cell responses to AZD1222 COVID-19 vaccine. The study's findings and limits: Donors were chiefly white British, with a greater number of females, and clonal diversity was perhaps underestimated. An increase in Spike-specific TCR breadth and depth was observed after two AZD1222 doses.

V gave up 0 bases and J gave up 4 bases, with 12 bases separating them. The CDR3 totals 15 residues. CDR1 is LGHNA, CDR2 YSLEER, per germline. As for this clone: Its antigen is not known.

The protocol was immunoSEQ multiplex PCR, while the TCRdb copy is restricted to in-frame clones and leaves out a portion. The data contain 150,000 to 200,000 clones, around 93% of them seen just once; the ten biggest clones take up roughly 9.2%. The sequenced sample was peripheral blood, obtained on day 0 of AZD1222 vaccination. The V call is TRBV4-3, the J call TRBJ1-2; D is ambiguous. The sequence derives from an adult in good health. Here the CDR3 reads CASSQDVRWPYGYTF. The CDR3 DNA reads as TGCGCCAGCAGCCAAGACGTTCGATGGCCCTATGGCTACACCTTC.